The sequence of this T cell receptor (beta chain) was determined in a study of T cell repertoires in cytomegalovirus infection. TCRdb re-analysed the reads in MiXCR, keeping a single row per CDR3 protein. The sample contains roughly 200,000 distinct CDR3 sequences, nearly 9.5% of which appear only once. The study's findings and limits: HLA-C-restricted, CMV-specific TCR beta clonotypes were dominant ex vivo.

Trimming took off 5 bases at V and 5 bases at J, with 24 bases between the two ends. This CDR3 has 17 residues. Germline V gene data show CDR1 as SGHVS and CDR2 as FNYEAQ. This clonotype was seen ten or more times. What it binds is not known. The receptor comes from a human donor in good health (CMV status not recorded). Some clones in this sample may be carry-over from other donors' samples. Sequencing input: PBMCs. The chain uses TRBV7-6 and TRBJ2-5; D uncertain. The CDR3 here is CASSPSPFKTLTETQYF. DNA of the CDR3: TGTGCCAGCAGCCCCAGCCCCTTTAAGACCCTGACGGAGACCCAGTACTTC.